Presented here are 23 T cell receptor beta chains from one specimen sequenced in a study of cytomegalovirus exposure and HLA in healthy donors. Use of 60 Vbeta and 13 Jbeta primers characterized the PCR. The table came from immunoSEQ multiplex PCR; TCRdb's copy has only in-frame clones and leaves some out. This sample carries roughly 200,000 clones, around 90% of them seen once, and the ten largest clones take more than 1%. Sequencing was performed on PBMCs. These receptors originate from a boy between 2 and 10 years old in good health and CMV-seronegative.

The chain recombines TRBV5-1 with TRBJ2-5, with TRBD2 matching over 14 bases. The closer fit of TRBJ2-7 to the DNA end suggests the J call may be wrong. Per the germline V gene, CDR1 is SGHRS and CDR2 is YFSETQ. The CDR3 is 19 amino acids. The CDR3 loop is CASSGGLKGLAGATYEQYF. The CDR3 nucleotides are TGCGCCAGCAGCGGGGGGTTAAAGGGACTAGCGGGGGCGACCTACGAGCAGTACTTC.

Here the CDR3 DNA reads TGCAGCGTTGTACCCGGGGAAGCTTTCTTT. It yields the protein CSVVPGEAFF. The V and J genes are TRBV29-1 and TRBJ1-1; D unresolved. The CDR3 contains 10 residues. Germline V gives CDR1 SQVTM, CDR2 ANQGSEA. Trimming left V 4 bases short and J 8 bases short, with 8 bases between.

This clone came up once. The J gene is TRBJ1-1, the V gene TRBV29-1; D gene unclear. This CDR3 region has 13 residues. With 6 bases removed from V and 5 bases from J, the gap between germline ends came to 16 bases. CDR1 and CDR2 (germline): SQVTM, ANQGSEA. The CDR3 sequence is CSVTLRGGTEAFF. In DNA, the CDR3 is TGCAGCGTAACATTGCGGGGTGGGACTGAAGCTTTCTTT.

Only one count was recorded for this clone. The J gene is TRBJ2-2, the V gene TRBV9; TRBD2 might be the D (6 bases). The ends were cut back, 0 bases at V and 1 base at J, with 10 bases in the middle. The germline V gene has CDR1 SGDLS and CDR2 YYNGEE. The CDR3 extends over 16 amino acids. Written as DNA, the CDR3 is TGTGCCAGCAGCGTAGCCCCGGGGGTGAACACCGGGGAGCTGTTTTTT. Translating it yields CASSVAPGVNTGELFF.

CDR3: CAWSAGSTSTDTQYF. In DNA, the CDR3 is TGTGCCTGGAGCGCCGGCTCGACTAGCACAGATACGCAGTATTTT. V is TRBV30 and J is TRBJ2-3; no reliable D call. This CDR3 region has 15 residues. Germline V gives CDR1 GTSNPN, CDR2 SVGIG (reference sequence). Trimming stripped 3 bases from V and 0 bases from J, with 13 bases between.

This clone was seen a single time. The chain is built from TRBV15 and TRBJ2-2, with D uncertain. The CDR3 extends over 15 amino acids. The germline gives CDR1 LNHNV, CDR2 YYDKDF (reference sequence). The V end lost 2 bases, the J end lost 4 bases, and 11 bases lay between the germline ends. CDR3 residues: CATSRSVGGTGELFF. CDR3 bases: TGTGCCACCAGCAGAAGCGTTGGCGGCACCGGGGAGCTGTTTTTT.

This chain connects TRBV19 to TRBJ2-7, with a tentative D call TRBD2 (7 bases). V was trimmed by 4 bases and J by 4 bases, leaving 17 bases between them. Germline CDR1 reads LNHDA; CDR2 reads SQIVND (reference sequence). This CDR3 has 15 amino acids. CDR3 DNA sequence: TGTGCCAGTAGTAAGATCAGGGGAGGGAGTTACGAGCAGTACTTC. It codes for CASSKIRGGSYEQYF.

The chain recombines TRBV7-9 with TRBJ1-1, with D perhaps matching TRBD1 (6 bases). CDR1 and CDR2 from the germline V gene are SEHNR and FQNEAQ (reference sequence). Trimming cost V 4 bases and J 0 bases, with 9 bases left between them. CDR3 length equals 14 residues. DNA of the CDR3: TGTGCCAGCAGCTCAGGGGTCATGAACACTGAAGCTTTCTTT. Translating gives CASSSGVMNTEAFF.

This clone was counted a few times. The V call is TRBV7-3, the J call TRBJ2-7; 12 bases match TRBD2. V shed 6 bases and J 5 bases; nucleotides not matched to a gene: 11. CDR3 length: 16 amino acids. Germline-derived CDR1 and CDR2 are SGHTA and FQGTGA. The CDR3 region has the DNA TGTGCCAGCAGTCCCGGGCGTGGACTAGCGGGAAACGAGCAGTACTTC. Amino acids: CASSPGRGLAGNEQYF.

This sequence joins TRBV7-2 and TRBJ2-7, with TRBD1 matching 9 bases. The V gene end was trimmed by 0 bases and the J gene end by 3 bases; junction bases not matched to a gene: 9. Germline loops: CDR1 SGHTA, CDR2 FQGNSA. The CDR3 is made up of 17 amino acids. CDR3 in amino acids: CASSLANLWGQGYEQYF. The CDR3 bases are TGTGCCAGCAGCTTAGCGAATCTGTGGGGACAGGGCTACGAGCAGTACTTC. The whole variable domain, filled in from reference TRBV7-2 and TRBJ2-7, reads GAGVSQSPSNKVTEKGKDVELRCDPISGHTALYWYRQSLGQGLEFLIYFQGNSAPDKSGLPSDRFSAERTGGSVSTLTIQRTQQEDSAVYLCASSLANLWGQGYEQYFGPGTRLTVT.

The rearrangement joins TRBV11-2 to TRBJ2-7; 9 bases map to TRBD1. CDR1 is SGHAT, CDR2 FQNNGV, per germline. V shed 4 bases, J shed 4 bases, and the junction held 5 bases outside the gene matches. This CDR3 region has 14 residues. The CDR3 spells CASSSNRGLYEQYF. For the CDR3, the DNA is TGTGCCAGCAGCTCCAACAGGGGGCTGTACGAGCAGTACTTC. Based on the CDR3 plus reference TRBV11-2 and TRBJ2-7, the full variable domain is EAGVAQSPRYKIIEKRQSVAFWCNPISGHATLYWYQQILGQGPKLLIQFQNNGVVDDSQLPKDRFSAERLKGVDSTLKIQPAKLEDSAVYLCASSSNRGLYEQYFGPGTRLTVT.

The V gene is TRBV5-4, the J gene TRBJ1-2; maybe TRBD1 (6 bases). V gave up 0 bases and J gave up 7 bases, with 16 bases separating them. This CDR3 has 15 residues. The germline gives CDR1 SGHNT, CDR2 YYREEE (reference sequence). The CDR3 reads CASSLGGGVGIGYTF. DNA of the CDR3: TGTGCCAGCAGCTTGGGAGGGGGGGTTGGGATTGGCTACACCTTC.

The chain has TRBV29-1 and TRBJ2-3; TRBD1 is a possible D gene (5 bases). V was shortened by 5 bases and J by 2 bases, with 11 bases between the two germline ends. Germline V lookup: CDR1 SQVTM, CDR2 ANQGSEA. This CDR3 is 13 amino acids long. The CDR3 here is CSVQGRVTDTQYF. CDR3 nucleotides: TGCAGCGTTCAAGGCAGGGTCACAGATACGCAGTATTTT.

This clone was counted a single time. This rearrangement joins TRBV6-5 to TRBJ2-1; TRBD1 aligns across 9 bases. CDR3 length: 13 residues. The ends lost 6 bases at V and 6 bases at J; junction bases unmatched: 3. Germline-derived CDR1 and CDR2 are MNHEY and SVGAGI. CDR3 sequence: CASRTGQGNEQFF. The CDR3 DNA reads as TGTGCCAGCAGAACGGGACAGGGCAATGAGCAGTTCTTC.

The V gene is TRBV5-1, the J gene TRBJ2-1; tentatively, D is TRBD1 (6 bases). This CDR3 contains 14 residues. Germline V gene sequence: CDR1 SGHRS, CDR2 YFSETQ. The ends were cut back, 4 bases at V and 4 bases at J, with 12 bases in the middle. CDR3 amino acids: CASSVQGSYNEQFF. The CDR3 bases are TGCGCCAGCAGCGTACAGGGCTCTTACAATGAGCAGTTCTTC. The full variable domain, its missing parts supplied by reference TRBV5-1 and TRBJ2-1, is KAGVTQTPRYLIKTRGQQVTLSCSPISGHRSVSWYQQTPGQGLQFLFEYFSETQRNKGNFPGRFSGRQFSNSRSEMNVSTLELGDSALYLCASSVQGSYNEQFFGPGTRLTVL.

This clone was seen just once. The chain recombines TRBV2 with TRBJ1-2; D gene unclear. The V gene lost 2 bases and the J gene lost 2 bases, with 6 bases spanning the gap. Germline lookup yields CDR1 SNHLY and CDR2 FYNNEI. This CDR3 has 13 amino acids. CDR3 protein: CASSEHRNYGYTF. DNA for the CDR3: TGTGCCAGCAGTGAACACAGAAACTATGGCTACACCTTC.

The CDR3 nucleotides are TGTGCCAGCACTAGGACACCTAACTATGGCTACACCTTC. Its protein is CASTRTPNYGYTF. The V gene is TRBV2, the J gene TRBJ1-2; perhaps TRBD1 as D (5 bases). V shed 7 bases and J shed 0 bases, with 9 bases lying between them. The germline V gene has CDR1 SNHLY and CDR2 FYNNEI. The CDR3 consists of 13 residues.

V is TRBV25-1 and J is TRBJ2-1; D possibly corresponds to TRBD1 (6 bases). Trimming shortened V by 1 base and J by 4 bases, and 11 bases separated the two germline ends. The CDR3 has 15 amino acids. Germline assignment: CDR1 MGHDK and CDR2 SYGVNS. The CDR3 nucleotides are TGTGCCAGCAGTGAATTCAGGGGAACTTACAATGAGCAGTTCTTC. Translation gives CASSEFRGTYNEQFF.

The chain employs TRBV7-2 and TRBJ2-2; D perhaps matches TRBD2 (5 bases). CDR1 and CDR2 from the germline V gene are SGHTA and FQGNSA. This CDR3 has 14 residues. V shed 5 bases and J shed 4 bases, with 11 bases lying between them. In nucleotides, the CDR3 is TGTGCCAGCAGCGCTGTCGGGGTCACCGGGGAGCTGTTTTTT. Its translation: CASSAVGVTGELFF.

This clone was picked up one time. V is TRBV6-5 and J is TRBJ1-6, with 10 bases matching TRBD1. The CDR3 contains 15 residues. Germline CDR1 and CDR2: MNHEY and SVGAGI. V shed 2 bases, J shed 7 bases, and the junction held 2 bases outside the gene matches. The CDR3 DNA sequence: TGTGCCAGCAGTTACCAGGGACAGGGGAATTCACCCCTCCACTTT. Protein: CASSYQGQGNSPLHF.

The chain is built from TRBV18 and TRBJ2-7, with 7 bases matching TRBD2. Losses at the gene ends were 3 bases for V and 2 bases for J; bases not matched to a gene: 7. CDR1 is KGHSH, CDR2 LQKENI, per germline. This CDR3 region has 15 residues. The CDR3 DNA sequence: TGTGCCAGCTCACCGTCGGCGGGGGAGACCTACGAGCAGTACTTC. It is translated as CASSPSAGETYEQYF.

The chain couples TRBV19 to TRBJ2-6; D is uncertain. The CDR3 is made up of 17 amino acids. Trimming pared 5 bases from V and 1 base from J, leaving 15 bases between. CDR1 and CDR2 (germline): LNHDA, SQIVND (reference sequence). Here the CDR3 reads CASSLQPSESGANVLTF. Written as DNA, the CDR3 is TGTGCCAGTAGTTTACAGCCCTCAGAATCTGGGGCCAACGTCCTGACTTTC.

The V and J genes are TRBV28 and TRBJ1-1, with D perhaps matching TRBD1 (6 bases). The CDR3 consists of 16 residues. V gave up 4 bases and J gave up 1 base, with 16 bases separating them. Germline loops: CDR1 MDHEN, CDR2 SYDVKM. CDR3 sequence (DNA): TGTGCCAGCAGTTACCTGAGGCAGGACAGGAACACTGAAGCTTTCTTT. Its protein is CASSYLRQDRNTEAFF.